The T cell receptor beta chain under discussion was sequenced for a study of blood T cell repertoires in COVID-19. Looking at the study overall: T cells, B-cell-depleted T cells, or PBMCs supplied cDNA or gDNA.

Profiling relied on immunoSEQ multiplex PCR, and the TCRdb table lists in-frame clones only, not all of them. The sample carries 50,000 to 65,000 clones, approximately 84% recorded once. The CDR3 is 14 residues long. Germline V gene lookup returns CDR1 MDHEN and CDR2 SYDVKM. Deletions cut 8 bases from V and 5 bases from J, with 17 bases between. This chain joins TRBV28 and TRBJ2-3, with D maybe TRBD1 (6 bases). The TCR was taken from a man aged 45-65 years with active COVID-19. The sequenced sample consisted of peripheral blood. The CDR3 loop reads CASGLQGYKDTQYF. The CDR3 region has the DNA TGTGCCAGCGGTCTACAGGGTTATAAAGATACGCAGTATTTT.